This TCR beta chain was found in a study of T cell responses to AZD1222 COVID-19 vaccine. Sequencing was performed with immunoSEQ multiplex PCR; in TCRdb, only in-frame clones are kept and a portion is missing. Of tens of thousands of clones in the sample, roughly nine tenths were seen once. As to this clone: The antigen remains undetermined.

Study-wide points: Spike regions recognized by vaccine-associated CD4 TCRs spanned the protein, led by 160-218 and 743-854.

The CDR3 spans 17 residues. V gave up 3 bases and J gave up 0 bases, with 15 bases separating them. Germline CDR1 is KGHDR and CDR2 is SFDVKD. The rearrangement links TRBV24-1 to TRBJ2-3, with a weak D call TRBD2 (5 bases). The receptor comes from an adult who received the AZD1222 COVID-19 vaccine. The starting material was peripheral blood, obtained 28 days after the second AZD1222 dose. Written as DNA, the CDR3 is TGTGCCACCAGTGATCCCTTAGCGTTCCCTAGCACAGATACGCAGTATTTT. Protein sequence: CATSDPLAFPSTDTQYF.